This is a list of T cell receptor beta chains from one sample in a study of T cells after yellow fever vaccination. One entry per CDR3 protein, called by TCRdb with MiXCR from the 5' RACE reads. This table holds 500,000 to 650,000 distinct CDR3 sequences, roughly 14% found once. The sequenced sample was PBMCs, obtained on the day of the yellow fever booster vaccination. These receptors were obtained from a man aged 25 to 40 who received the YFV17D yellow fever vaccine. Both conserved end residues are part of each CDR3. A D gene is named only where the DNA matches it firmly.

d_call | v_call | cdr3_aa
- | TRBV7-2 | CASSLVGSKETQYF
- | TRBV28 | CASSLSGRPSTQYF
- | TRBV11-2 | CASSLDGAKNIQYF
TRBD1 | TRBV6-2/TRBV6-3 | CASRPQGPSGNTIYF
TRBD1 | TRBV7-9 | CASSRQGIIYEQYF
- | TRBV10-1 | CASSVLQTTEQYF
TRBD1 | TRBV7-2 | CASTSGTGFINEQYF
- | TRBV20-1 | CSAAASGSYNEQFF
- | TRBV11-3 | CASSLAGASSYNEQFF
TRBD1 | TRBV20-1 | CSAAGGDSTDTQYF
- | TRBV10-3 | CAISSRPGPSSGELFF
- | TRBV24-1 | CATSDRGGGGELFF
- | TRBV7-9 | CASSPTGVWGGDTQYF
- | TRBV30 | CAWSQRRAREGYTF
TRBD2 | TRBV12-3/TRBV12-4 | CASSHRTSGRKTDTQYF
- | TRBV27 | CASSLSGRIIAGANVLTF
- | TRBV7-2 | CASSLNSGSDYEQYF
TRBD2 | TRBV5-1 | CASSLASGEQYF
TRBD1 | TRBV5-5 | CASSFVGQGAGETQYF
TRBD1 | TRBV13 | CASSGTGRVKTQYF
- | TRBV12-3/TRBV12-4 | CASTPKGGTDTQYF
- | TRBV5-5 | CASSRDLRASNEQYF
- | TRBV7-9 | CASSFVAASYNEQFF
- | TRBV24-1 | CATSDSLVGLNEQFF
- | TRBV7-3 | CASRATNTGELFF
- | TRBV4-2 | CASSQRTGDNSPLHF
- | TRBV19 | CASSIGGLNTDTQYF
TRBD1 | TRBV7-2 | CASRPPGQVLTGELFF
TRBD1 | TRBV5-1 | CASSPLDRATYEQYF
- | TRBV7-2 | CASSLFGPGAGNTIYF
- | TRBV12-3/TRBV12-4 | CASNAGQTLGYTF
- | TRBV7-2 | CASSRGWQETQYF
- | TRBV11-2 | CASSRLQGLDEQFF
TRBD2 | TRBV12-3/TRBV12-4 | CASSRTSGGSYNEQFF
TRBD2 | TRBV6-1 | CASSLTTSGRVYEQYF
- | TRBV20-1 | CCARAPGTPGGGYGYTF
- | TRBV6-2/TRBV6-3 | CASNPLQGLSGANVLTF
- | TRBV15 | CATSRAGAGRETQYF
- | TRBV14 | CASSSHSPGQLSFQETQYF
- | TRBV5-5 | CASYLATYNEQFF
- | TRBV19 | CASSTPGLQETQYF